This T cell receptor (beta chain) is drawn from a study of CD8 T cells in Susac syndrome. With random hexamers, roughly 0.5 to 1 ug RNA was reverse transcribed. A multiplex approach, immunoSEQ multiplex PCR, amplified TCR beta CDR3 across 54 Vbeta and 13 Jbeta. TCRdb ran MiXCR on the immunoSEQ multiplex PCR reads and lists one entry per CDR3 protein. The data contain 150,000 to 200,000 distinct CDR3 sequences, 95% of them seen just once; the ten biggest clones take up roughly 0.16%. With regard to this clonotype: Antigen: not known.

Findings and limits, study-wide: TCR sequencing and HLA analysis covered a relatively small number of individuals.

CDR1 is MGHRA and CDR2 is YSYEKL in the germline V gene. The CDR3 covers 16 residues. J was trimmed by 1 base and V by 4 bases; bases with no gene match: 5. Bulk CD8+ and CD4+ cells came from magnetic negative isolation; CD8+ TEMRA by FACS. The sample taken for sequencing was CD8+ T cells from PBMCs. The clonotype comes from a human donor with multiple sclerosis. The chain employs TRBV4-1 and TRBJ2-2; TRBD2 agrees at 8 bases. The CDR3 here is CASSLRLARNTGELFF. CDR3 DNA: TGCGCCAGCAGCCTCCGACTAGCGAGGAACACCGGGGAGCTGTTTTTT.